This T cell receptor (beta chain) was sequenced for a study of T-cell reconstitution after alpha-beta-depleted transplantation in children. Findings and limits, study-wide: Among T cells one year after transplant, newly produced cells accounted for most counts and diversity.

This sample's TCRbeta library carried unique molecular identifier barcodes. Using its own MiXCR run on the PCR reads, TCRdb lists one record per CDR3 protein. The sample has 5,500 to 8,000 distinct CDR3 sequences; 16% are singletons. Trimming removed 5 bases from V and 1 base from J; junction bases left unmatched: 2. The CDR3 length is 15 residues. This clonotype qualifies as medium-sized (0.01 to 0.1%). Its antigen is unknown. Here the sequenced sample was PBMCs, taken before TCRalphabeta/CD19-depleted stem cell transplant. V gene TRBV12-3 or TRBV12-4 combines with J gene TRBJ2-3, with TRBD2 matching over 11 bases. This sequence was found in a boy younger than 10 with acute lymphoblastic leukemia, due to receive a stem cell transplant. The CDR3 loop is CASSQGLAGTDTQYF. In DNA, the CDR3 is TGTGCCAGCAGTCAGGGACTAGCGGGCACAGATACGCAGTATTTT.